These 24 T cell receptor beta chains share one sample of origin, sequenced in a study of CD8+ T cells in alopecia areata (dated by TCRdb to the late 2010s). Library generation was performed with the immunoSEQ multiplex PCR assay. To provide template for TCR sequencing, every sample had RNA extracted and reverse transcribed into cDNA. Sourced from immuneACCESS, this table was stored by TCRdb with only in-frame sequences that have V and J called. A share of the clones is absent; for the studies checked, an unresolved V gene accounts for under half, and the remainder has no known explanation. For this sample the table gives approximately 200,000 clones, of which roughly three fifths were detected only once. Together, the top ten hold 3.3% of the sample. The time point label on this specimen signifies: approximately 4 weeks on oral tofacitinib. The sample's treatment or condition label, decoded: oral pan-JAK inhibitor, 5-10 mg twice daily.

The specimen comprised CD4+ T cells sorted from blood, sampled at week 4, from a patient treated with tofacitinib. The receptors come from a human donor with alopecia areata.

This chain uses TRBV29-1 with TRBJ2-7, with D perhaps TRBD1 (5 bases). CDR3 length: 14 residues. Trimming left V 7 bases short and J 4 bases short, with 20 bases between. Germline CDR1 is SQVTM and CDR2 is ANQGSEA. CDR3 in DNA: TGCAGCGCCCAAAGACAGAGCCCACCTTACGAGCAGTACTTC. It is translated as CSAQRQSPPYEQYF.

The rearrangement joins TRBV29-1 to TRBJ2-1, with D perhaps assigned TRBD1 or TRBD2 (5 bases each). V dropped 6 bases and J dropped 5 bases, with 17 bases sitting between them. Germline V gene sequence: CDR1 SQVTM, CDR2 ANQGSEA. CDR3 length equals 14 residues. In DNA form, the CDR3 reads TGCAGCGTCCGGGGCCTTGGGGTACACAATGAGCAGTTCTTC. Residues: CSVRGLGVHNEQFF.

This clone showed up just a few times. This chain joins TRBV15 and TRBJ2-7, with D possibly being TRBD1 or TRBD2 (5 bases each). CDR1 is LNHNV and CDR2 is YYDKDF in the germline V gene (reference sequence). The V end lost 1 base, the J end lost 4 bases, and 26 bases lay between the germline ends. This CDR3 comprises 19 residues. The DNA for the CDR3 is TGTGCCACCAGCAGAGCGCCGGGACGGAGCGTTCAAGAGTCTTACGAGCAGTACTTC. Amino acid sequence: CATSRAPGRSVQESYEQYF.

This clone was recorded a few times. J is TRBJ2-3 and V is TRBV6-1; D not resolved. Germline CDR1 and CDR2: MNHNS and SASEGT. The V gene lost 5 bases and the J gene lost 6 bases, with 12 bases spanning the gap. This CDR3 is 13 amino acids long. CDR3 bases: TGTGCCAGCAGTATATACAAACGGGATACGCAGTATTTT. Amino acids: CASSIYKRDTQYF.

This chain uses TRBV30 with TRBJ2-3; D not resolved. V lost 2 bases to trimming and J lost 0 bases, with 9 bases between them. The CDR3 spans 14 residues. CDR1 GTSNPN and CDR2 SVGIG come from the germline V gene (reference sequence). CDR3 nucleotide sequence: TGTGCCTGGAGTCGTCGAGCTAGCACAGATACGCAGTATTTT. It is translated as CAWSRRASTDTQYF.

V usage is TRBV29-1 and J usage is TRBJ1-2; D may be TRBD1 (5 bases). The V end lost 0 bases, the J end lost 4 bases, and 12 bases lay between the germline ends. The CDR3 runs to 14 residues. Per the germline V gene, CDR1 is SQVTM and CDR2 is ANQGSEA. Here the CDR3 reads CSVEEQAALYGYTF. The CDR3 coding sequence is TGCAGCGTTGAAGAACAGGCGGCACTCTATGGCTACACCTTC.

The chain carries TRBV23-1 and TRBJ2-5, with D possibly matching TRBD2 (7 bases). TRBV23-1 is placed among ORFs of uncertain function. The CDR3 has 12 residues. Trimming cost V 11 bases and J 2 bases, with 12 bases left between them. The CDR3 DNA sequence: TGCGCCGGTGGGGGGGCGCAAGAGACCCAGTACTTC. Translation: CAGGGAQETQYF.

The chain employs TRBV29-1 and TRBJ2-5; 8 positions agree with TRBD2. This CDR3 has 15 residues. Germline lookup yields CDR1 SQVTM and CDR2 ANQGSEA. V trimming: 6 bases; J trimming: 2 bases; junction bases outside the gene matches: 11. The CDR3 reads CSVRRSGGRQETQYF. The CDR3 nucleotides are TGCAGCGTACGTCGCAGCGGGGGTCGACAAGAGACCCAGTACTTC. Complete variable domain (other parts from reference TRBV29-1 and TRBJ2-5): SAVISQKPSRDICQRGTSLTIQCQVDSQVTMMFWYRQQPGQSLTLIATANQGSEATYESGFVIDKFPISRPNLTFSTLTVSNMSPEDSSIYLCSVRRSGGRQETQYFGPGTRLLVL.

CDR3 DNA sequence: TGTGCCAGACAGGGGGAAGACTATGGCTACACCTTC. This sequence encodes CARQGEDYGYTF. The J gene is TRBJ1-2, the V gene TRBV30; 9 bases are a match to TRBD1. Per germline, CDR1 GTSNPN and CDR2 SVGIG (reference sequence). The CDR3 is made up of 12 amino acids. Trimming took 8 bases from V and 3 from J; bases not matched to a gene: 4.

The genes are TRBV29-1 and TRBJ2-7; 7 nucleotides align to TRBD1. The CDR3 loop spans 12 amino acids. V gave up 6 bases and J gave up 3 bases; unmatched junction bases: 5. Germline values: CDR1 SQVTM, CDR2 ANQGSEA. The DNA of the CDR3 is TGCAGCGTGAGGGGACAGTTCTACGAGCAGTACTTC. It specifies CSVRGQFYEQYF.

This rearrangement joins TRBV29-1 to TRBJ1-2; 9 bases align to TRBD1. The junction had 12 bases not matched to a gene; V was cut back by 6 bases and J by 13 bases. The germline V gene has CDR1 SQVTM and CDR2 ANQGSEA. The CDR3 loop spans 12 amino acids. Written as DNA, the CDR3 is TGCAGCGTAATGGGACAGGGTCCCCTCTGCACCTTC. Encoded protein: CSVMGQGPLCTF.

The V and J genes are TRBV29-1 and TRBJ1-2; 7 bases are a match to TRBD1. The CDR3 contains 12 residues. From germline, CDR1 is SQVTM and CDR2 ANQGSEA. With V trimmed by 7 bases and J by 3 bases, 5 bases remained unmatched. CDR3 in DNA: TGCAGCGAAGGGCAGGGGGACTATGGCTACACCTTC. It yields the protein CSEGQGDYGYTF.

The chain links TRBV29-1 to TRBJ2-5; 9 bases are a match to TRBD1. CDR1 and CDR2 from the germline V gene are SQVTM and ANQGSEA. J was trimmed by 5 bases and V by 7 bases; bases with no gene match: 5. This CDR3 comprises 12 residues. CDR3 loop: CSDLQGAETQYF. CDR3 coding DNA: TGCAGCGACCTACAGGGGGCCGAGACCCAGTACTTC.

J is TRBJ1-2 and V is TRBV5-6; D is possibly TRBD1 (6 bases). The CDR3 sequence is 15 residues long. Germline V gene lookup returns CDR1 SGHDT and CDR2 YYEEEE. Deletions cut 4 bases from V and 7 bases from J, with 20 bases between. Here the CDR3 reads CASSLVGSGVGGYTF. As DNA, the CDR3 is TGTGCCAGCAGCCTGGTCGGGTCAGGGGTAGGTGGCTACACCTTC.

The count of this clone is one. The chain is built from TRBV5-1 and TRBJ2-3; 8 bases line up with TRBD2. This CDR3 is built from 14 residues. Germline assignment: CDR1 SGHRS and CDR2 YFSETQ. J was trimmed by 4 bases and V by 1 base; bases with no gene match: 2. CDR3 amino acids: CASSLSSGADTQYF. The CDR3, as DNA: TGCGCCAGCAGCTTGAGTAGCGGGGCAGATACGCAGTATTTT.

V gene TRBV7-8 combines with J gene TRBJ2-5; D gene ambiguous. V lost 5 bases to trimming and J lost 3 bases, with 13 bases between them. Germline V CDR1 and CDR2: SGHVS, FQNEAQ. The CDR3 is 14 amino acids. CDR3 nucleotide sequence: TGTGCCAGCAGCCCTCGCCTCTTCAAAGAGACCCAGTACTTC. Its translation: CASSPRLFKETQYF.

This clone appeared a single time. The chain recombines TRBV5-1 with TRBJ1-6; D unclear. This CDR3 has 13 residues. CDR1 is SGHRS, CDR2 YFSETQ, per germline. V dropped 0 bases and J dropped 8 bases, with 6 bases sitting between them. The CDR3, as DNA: TGCGCCAGCAGCTTGGGGGGTGATTCACCCCTCCACTTT. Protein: CASSLGGDSPLHF.

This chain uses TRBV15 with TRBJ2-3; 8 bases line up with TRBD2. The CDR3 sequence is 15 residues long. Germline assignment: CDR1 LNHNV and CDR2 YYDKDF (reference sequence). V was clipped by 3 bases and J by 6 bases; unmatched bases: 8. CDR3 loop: CATSSAIAGTDTQYF. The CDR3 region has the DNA TGTGCCACCAGCAGTGCTATAGCGGGGACGGATACGCAGTATTTT.

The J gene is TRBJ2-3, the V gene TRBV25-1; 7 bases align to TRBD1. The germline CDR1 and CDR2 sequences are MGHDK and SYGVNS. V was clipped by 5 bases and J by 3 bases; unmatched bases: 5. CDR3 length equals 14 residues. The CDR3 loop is CASSKRGHTDTQYF. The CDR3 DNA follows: TGTGCCAGCAGTAAGAGGGGGCATACAGATACGCAGTATTTT.

The CDR3 here is CASSRQGDQPQHF. The CDR3 bases are TGTGCCAGCTCAAGACAGGGGGATCAGCCCCAGCATTTT. This rearrangement joins TRBV2 to TRBJ1-5, with TRBD1 identical over 9 bases. CDR3 length: 13 amino acids. CDR1 is SNHLY, CDR2 FYNNEI, per germline. Trimming took 8 bases from V and 5 from J; bases not matched to a gene: 4.

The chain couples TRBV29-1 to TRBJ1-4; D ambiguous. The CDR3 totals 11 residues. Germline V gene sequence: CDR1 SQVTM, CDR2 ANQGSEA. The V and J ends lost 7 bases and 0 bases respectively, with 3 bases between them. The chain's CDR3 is CSAATNEKLFF. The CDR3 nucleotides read TGCAGCGCTGCAACTAATGAAAAACTGTTTTTT.

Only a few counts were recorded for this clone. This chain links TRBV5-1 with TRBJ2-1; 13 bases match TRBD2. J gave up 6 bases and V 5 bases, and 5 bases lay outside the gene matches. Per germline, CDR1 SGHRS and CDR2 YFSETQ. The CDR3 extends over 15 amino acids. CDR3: CASSLTSGGPNEQFF. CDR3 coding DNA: TGCGCCAGCAGTCTGACTAGCGGGGGGCCCAATGAGCAGTTCTTC.

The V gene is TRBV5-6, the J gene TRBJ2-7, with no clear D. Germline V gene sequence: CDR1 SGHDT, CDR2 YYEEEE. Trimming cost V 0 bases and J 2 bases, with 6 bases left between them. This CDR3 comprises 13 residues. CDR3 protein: CASSLAAAYEQYF. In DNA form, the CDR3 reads TGTGCCAGCAGCTTGGCCGCAGCCTACGAGCAGTACTTC.

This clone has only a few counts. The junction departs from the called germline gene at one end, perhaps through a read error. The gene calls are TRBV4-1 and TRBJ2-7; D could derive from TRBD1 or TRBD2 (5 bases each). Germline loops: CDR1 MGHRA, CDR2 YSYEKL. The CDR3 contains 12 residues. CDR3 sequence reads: CASSRDSGVLTF. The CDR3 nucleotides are TGCGCCAGCAGCCGAGACAGCGGTGTCCTCACATTC.